Presented here are 32 T cell receptor beta chains from one specimen sequenced in a study of T cell responses to AZD1222 COVID-19 vaccine. TCRdb's table, derived via immunoSEQ multiplex PCR, lists solely in-frame clones and lacks some. The table records 200,000 or so clones, approximately 93% of them present only once. The material sequenced was peripheral blood, taken 28 days after the second AZD1222 dose. These receptors were collected from an adult who received the AZD1222 COVID-19 vaccine.

V and J are TRBV5-1 and TRBJ2-7; the match to TRBD1 covers 8 bases. After removal of 0 bases from V and 6 bases from J, the junction contained 8 bases not matched to a gene. The CDR3 extends over 15 amino acids. Germline V CDR1 and CDR2: SGHRS, YFSETQ. The CDR3, as DNA: TGCGCCAGCAGCTTGGCCGGTGGACAGGGAGCCGAGCAGTACTTC. This gives the protein CASSLAGGQGAEQYF.

This chain connects TRBV7-2 to TRBJ2-7; 8 bases agree with TRBD2. Trimming removed 1 base from V and 3 bases from J; junction bases left unmatched: 5. The CDR3 runs to 15 residues. Germline V gene sequence: CDR1 SGHTA, CDR2 FQGNSA. CDR3 amino acids: CASSLELAVGYEQYF. Written as DNA, the CDR3 is TGTGCCAGCAGCTTAGAACTAGCGGTGGGCTACGAGCAGTACTTC.

The V call is TRBV6-6, the J call TRBJ1-2; the D gene is possibly TRBD1 (5 bases). Looked up from germline, CDR1 is MNHNY and CDR2 is SVGAGI (reference sequence). The CDR3 sequence is 16 residues long. The ends were cut back, 5 bases at V and 3 bases at J, with 19 bases in the middle. CDR3 sequence reads: CASSRGIEGRDYGYTF. DNA for the CDR3: TGTGCCAGCAGTAGGGGAATAGAGGGCCGGGACTATGGCTACACCTTC.

V gene TRBV5-5 combines with J gene TRBJ2-3; 10 positions match TRBD1. The CDR3 has 16 amino acids. Germline loops: CDR1 SGHKS, CDR2 YYEKEE (reference sequence). V lost 4 bases to trimming and J lost 1 base; unmatched junction nucleotides: 6. CDR3 nucleotide sequence: TGTGCCAGCAGCATTTGGGGGACAGGGGGCACAGATACGCAGTATTTT. This encodes CASSIWGTGGTDTQYF.

The CDR3 DNA sequence: TGTGCCAGTAGAGGCCTGGGAGCCCCTCCTGGAAACACCATATATTTT. It specifies CASRGLGAPPGNTIYF. The chain is built from TRBV19 and TRBJ1-3; unclear D gene. Trimming shortened V by 6 bases and J by 2 bases, and 17 bases separated the two germline ends. Germline CDR1 reads LNHDA; CDR2 reads SQIVND (reference sequence). The CDR3 runs to 16 residues. The variable domain in full, completed from reference TRBV19 and TRBJ1-3, reads DGGITQSPKYLFRKEGQNVTLSCEQNLNHDAMYWYRQDPGQGLRLIYYSQIVNDFQKGDIAEGYSVSREKKESFPLTVTSAQKNPTAFYLCASRGLGAPPGNTIYFGEGSWLTVV.

The J gene is TRBJ2-7, the V gene TRBV25-1; the match to TRBD1 covers 9 bases. The CDR3 totals 15 residues. Per germline, CDR1 MGHDK and CDR2 SYGVNS. Trimming cost V 4 bases and J 4 bases; bases outside gene matches: 8. DNA of the CDR3: TGTGCCAGCAGTGGTGACAGGGGGGAGCCTTACGAGCAGTACTTC. This encodes CASSGDRGEPYEQYF.

This chain links TRBV27 with TRBJ2-6; D may be TRBD1 (5 bases). CDR3 length: 17 amino acids. CDR1 and CDR2 (germline): MNHEY, SMNVEV (reference sequence). Trimming pared 5 bases from V and 0 bases from J, leaving 14 bases between. CDR3 sequence reads: CASSPAQGFSGANVLTF. CDR3 sequence (DNA): TGTGCCAGCAGTCCCGCTCAGGGATTCTCTGGGGCCAACGTCCTGACTTTC.

V and J are TRBV7-2 and TRBJ1-2, with D unresolved. The CDR3 loop spans 12 amino acids. Germline CDR1 reads SGHTA; CDR2 reads FQGNSA. Trimming left V 10 bases short and J 1 base short, with 10 bases between. CDR3 sequence reads: CANSPDNYGYTF. The CDR3 DNA reads as TGTGCCAACTCCCCCGATAACTATGGCTACACCTTC.

The gene calls are TRBV27 and TRBJ1-2; possible D gene TRBD1, 5 bases. From germline, CDR1 is MNHEY and CDR2 SMNVEV (reference sequence). The CDR3 totals 15 residues. Trimming shortened V by 6 bases and J by 4 bases, and 18 bases separated the two germline ends. Written as DNA, the CDR3 is TGTGCCAGCAGACTTGTTCCACAGGCGACCTATGGCTACACCTTC. It translates to CASRLVPQATYGYTF.

The chain employs TRBV7-8 and TRBJ1-3, with D maybe TRBD1 (6 bases). The CDR3 sequence is 17 residues long. Trimming removed 4 bases at V and 4 bases at J, with 20 bases between. Germline-derived CDR1 and CDR2 are SGHVS and FQNEAQ. CDR3 loop: CASSSSQTGRAGNTIYF. Written as DNA, the CDR3 is TGTGCCAGCAGCTCCAGCCAGACAGGCAGGGCAGGAAACACCATATATTTT.

This clone is a singleton in its sample. V and J are TRBV3-1 (or the pseudogene TRBV3-2) and TRBJ1-1; 7 nucleotides match TRBD1. V dropped 10 bases and J dropped 2; count of bases not matched to a gene: 13. This CDR3 has 15 amino acids. Germline V gives CDR1 LGHDT, CDR2 YNNKEL (reference sequence). The CDR3, as DNA: TGTGCCACACGGGAGGGGGCGTTGGGCAACACTGAAGCTTTCTTT. It is translated as CATREGALGNTEAFF.

This chain connects TRBV15 to TRBJ1-3; 10 bases are a match to TRBD1. CDR1 and CDR2 from the germline V gene are LNHNV and YYDKDF (reference sequence). V trimming: 1 base; J trimming: 5 bases; junction bases outside the gene matches: 5. The CDR3 length is 16 residues. CDR3 residues: CATSRAGTGARNTIYF. The CDR3 nucleotides are TGTGCCACCAGCAGAGCCGGGACAGGGGCGAGAAACACCATATATTTT.

This chain connects TRBV11-3 to TRBJ2-3; D tentatively fits TRBD1 or TRBD2 (6 bases each). The CDR3 is made up of 13 amino acids. With 5 bases removed from V and 6 bases from J, the gap between germline ends came to 12 bases. Germline V lookup: CDR1 SGHNT, CDR2 YENEEA. CDR3 nucleotide sequence: TGTGCCAGCAGCCTTTGGGGGGCGGATACGCAGTATTTT. Protein product: CASSLWGADTQYF.

In its sample, this clone was seen once. The chain employs TRBV19 and TRBJ1-4, with D unresolved. CDR3 length: 14 residues. The germline V and J ends were trimmed by 3 bases and 5 bases, with 10 bases remaining between them. CDR1 LNHDA and CDR2 SQIVND come from the germline V gene (reference sequence). The CDR3 coding sequence is TGTGCCAGTAGTATCACAGCTCGCAATGAAAAACTGTTTTTT. Protein product: CASSITARNEKLFF.

The J gene is TRBJ1-2, the V gene TRBV7-8; possible D gene TRBD1, 5 bases. This CDR3 contains 14 residues. CDR1 SGHVS and CDR2 FQNEAQ come from the germline V gene. Trimming stripped 1 base from V and 4 bases from J, with 10 bases between. The CDR3 DNA is TGTGCCAGCAGCTTAGTACAGGCTTCCTATGGCTACACCTTC. Residues: CASSLVQASYGYTF.

This chain joins TRBV3-1 (or the pseudogene TRBV3-2) and TRBJ1-2, with D possibly being TRBD1 (5 bases). Trimming pared 3 bases from V and 6 bases from J, leaving 14 bases between. The CDR3 has 14 residues. CDR1 is LGHDT, CDR2 YNNKEL, per germline (reference sequence). Here the CDR3 DNA reads TGTGCCAGCAGCCAGGGGCAGGCAGGCCATGGCTACACCTTC. It specifies CASSQGQAGHGYTF.

The rearrangement links TRBV30 to TRBJ1-6, with D uncertain. CDR3 length: 12 residues. CDR1 GTSNPN and CDR2 SVGIG come from the germline V gene (reference sequence). V dropped 4 bases and J dropped 5 bases, with 6 bases sitting between them. In nucleotides, the CDR3 is TGTGCCTGGAACGGGAATAATTCACCCCTCCACTTT. Translation: CAWNGNNSPLHF.

The rearrangement uses TRBV10-3 and TRBJ1-5; 9 positions match TRBD1. V shed 8 bases, J shed 4 bases, and the junction held 6 bases outside the gene matches. In germline, CDR1 is ENHRY, CDR2 SYGVKD. CDR3 length: 14 residues. CDR3 loop: CAIRSGTGNQPQHF. CDR3 bases: TGTGCCATCCGATCCGGGACAGGGAATCAGCCCCAGCATTTT.

This chain links TRBV28 with TRBJ2-7, with D maybe TRBD2 (5 bases). The germline V gene has CDR1 MDHEN and CDR2 SYDVKM. The CDR3 is made up of 12 amino acids. Trimming shortened V by 8 bases and J by 5 bases, and 13 bases separated the two germline ends. The CDR3 nucleotides are TGTGCCAGCCGGGAAAGTCCCGACGAGCAGTACTTC. Amino acid sequence: CASRESPDEQYF.

This clone was picked up one time. The chain has TRBV9 and TRBJ2-7, with D possibly being TRBD1 or TRBD2 (5 bases each). This CDR3 spans 11 amino acids. Germline assignment: CDR1 SGDLS and CDR2 YYNGEE. Trimming cost V 4 bases and J 6 bases, with 8 bases left between them. This CDR3 is CASSLGAEQYF. CDR3 nucleotides: TGTGCCAGCAGCCTCGGGGCCGAGCAGTACTTC.

V and J are TRBV4-2 and TRBJ2-6; a weak D match, TRBD1 (6 bases). This CDR3 contains 19 residues. Germline assignment: CDR1 LGHNA and CDR2 YNFKEQ. V lost 0 bases and J 0 bases, leaving 15 bases between the germline ends. The CDR3 DNA reads as TGTGCCAGCAGCCAAGATGTAGGGGGAAGCCTCTCTGGGGCCAACGTCCTGACTTTC. Its translation: CASSQDVGGSLSGANVLTF.

V gene TRBV9 combines with J gene TRBJ1-6; 9 nucleotides line up with TRBD1. V gave up 5 bases and J gave up 7 bases; unmatched junction bases: 7. CDR3 size: 15 residues. Germline V gene lookup returns CDR1 SGDLS and CDR2 YYNGEE. The CDR3: CASSGLGQGNSPLHF. The CDR3 nucleotides are TGTGCCAGCAGTGGGTTAGGACAGGGGAATTCACCCCTCCACTTT.

This chain uses TRBV6-5 with TRBJ2-4, with D unresolved. This CDR3 has 15 residues. The V gene's germline CDR1 is MNHEY and CDR2 SVGAGI. V shed 0 bases and J shed 0 bases, with 6 bases lying between them. The CDR3 loop reads CASSYSTVAKNIQYF. CDR3 sequence (DNA): TGTGCCAGCAGTTACTCGACTGTAGCCAAAAACATTCAGTACTTC.

The genes are TRBV7-9 and TRBJ2-7, with D tentatively TRBD1 (6 bases). Deletions cut 2 bases from V and 0 bases from J, with 11 bases between. The CDR3 is made up of 15 amino acids. Germline CDR1 reads SEHNR; CDR2 reads FQNEAQ (reference sequence). CDR3 protein: CASSLSGASSYEQYF. DNA for the CDR3: TGTGCCAGCAGCTTATCAGGGGCCAGCTCCTACGAGCAGTACTTC.

The rearrangement links TRBV14 to TRBJ2-2, with D tentatively TRBD2 (6 bases). Germline assignment: CDR1 SGHDN and CDR2 FVKESK. The CDR3 length is 15 residues. V lost 6 bases to trimming and J lost 3 bases, with 14 bases between them. The CDR3 sequence is CASRPGGVDTGELFF. CDR3 in DNA: TGTGCCAGCAGACCGGGCGGGGTCGACACCGGGGAGCTGTTTTTT. Based on the CDR3 plus reference TRBV14 and TRBJ2-2, the full variable domain is EAGVTQFPSHSVIEKGQTVTLRCDPISGHDNLYWYRRVMGKEIKFLLHFVKESKQDESGMPNNRFLAERTGGTYSTLKVQPAELEDSGVYFCASRPGGVDTGELFFGEGSRLTVL.

This chain links TRBV2 with TRBJ1-1; 11 bases are shared with TRBD1. The CDR3 extends over 14 amino acids. The J segment lost 11 bases and the V segment lost 7 bases, leaving 12 bases of the junction unmatched. From germline, CDR1 is SNHLY and CDR2 FYNNEI. The CDR3 DNA follows: TGTGCCAGCAAGGGACAGGGGGAAAATTTTAGGGCTTTCTTT. Translating gives CASKGQGENFRAFF.

The chain couples TRBV24-1 to TRBJ1-6; the match to TRBD1 covers 11 bases. V dropped 8 bases and J dropped 7; count of bases not matched to a gene: 6. Germline assignment: CDR1 KGHDR and CDR2 SFDVKD. The CDR3 is 15 amino acids. CDR3 sequence: CATNPGTGGNSPLHF. The CDR3 DNA is TGTGCCACCAACCCTGGGACAGGGGGGAATTCACCCCTCCACTTT.

This clone appeared a single time. The CDR3 coding sequence is TGTGCCAGCAGCCCGAGTGGCGGTCAGGGGGCTCGAAGGAGAGTAGAGACCCAGTACTTC. Encoded protein: CASSPSGGQGARRRVETQYF. The chain combines TRBV7-8 with TRBJ2-5; TRBD1 matches 8 bases. The CDR3 has 20 residues. Trimming at V came to 5 bases and at J to 4 bases, leaving 24 bases not matched to a gene. CDR1 SGHVS and CDR2 FQNEAQ come from the germline V gene. The full variable domain, in which reference TRBV7-8 and TRBJ2-5 provide the parts outside the CDR3, is GAGVSQSPRYKVAKRGQDVALRCDPISGHVSLFWYQQALGQGPEFLTYFQNEAQLDKSGLPSDRFFAERPEGSVSTLKIQRTQQEDSAVYLCASSPSGGQGARRRVETQYFGPGTRLLVL.

The chain links TRBV18 to TRBJ1-3, with D perhaps matching TRBD1 (5 bases). The germline CDR1 and CDR2 sequences are KGHSH and LQKENI. This CDR3 is built from 14 residues. Between the trimmed V and J ends, which lost 3 bases and 3 bases, there was a span of 9 bases. The CDR3 DNA reads as TGTGCCAGCTCACCCAAGACAGATGGAAACACCATATATTTT. It is translated as CASSPKTDGNTIYF.

This chain links TRBV14 with TRBJ2-2; 9 nucleotides line up with TRBD1. The CDR3 length is 16 residues. V gave up 1 base and J gave up 8 bases; unmatched junction bases: 8. Germline CDR1 reads SGHDN; CDR2 reads FVKESK. CDR3 protein: CASSQAGQGKRGELFF. CDR3 nucleotide sequence: TGTGCCAGCAGCCAAGCAGGACAGGGGAAGAGGGGGGAGCTGTTTTTT. The full variable domain, in which reference TRBV14 and TRBJ2-2 provide the parts outside the CDR3, is EAGVTQFPSHSVIEKGQTVTLRCDPISGHDNLYWYRRVMGKEIKFLLHFVKESKQDESGMPNNRFLAERTGGTYSTLKVQPAELEDSGVYFCASSQAGQGKRGELFFGEGSRLTVL.

The gene calls are TRBV18 and TRBJ1-6; unclear D gene. V gave up 3 bases and J gave up 13 bases, with 13 bases separating them. The length of the CDR3 is 13 residues. Germline CDR1 is KGHSH and CDR2 is LQKENI. CDR3 coding DNA: TGTGCCAGCTCACCGGCAGTCCAGCCTCCCCTCCACTTT. This gives the protein CASSPAVQPPLHF.

The V and J genes are TRBV5-1 and TRBJ1-5, with D possibly matching TRBD1 (6 bases). CDR1 and CDR2 (germline): SGHRS, YFSETQ. The CDR3 has 14 amino acids. The germline V and J ends were trimmed by 0 bases and 6 bases, with 10 bases remaining between them. In nucleotides, the CDR3 is TGCGCCAGCAGCTTGGGGGGGGCCACTCAGCCCCAGCATTTT. This codes for CASSLGGATQPQHF.